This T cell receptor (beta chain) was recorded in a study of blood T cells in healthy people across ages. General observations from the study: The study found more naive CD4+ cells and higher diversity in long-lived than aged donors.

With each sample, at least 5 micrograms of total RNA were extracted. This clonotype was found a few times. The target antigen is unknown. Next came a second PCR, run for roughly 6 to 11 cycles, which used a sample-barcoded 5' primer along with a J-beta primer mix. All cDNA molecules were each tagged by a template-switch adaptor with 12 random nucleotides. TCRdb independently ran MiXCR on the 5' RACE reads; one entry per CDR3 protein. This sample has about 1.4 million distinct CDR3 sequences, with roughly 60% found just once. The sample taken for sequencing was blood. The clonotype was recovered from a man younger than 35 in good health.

CDR3 sequence (DNA): TGTGCCAGCAGCTTAGATCTGTATCCGGGAGTTGGGAATGAGCAGTTCTTC. Encoded protein: CASSLDLYPGVGNEQFF. The rearrangement uses TRBV11-3 and TRBJ2-1; TRBD2 is a possible D gene (6 bases). Germline V gene sequence: CDR1 SGHNT, CDR2 YENEEA. This CDR3 comprises 17 residues. Trimming pared 0 bases from V and 7 bases from J, leaving 19 bases between.